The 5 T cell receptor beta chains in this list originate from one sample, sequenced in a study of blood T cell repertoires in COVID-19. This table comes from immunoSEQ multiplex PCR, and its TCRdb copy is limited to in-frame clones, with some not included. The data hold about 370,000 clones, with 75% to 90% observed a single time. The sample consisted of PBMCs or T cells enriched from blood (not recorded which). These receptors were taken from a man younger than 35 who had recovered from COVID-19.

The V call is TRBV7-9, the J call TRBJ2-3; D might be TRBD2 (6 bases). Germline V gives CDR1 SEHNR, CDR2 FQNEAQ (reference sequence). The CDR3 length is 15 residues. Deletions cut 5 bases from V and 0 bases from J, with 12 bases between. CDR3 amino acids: CASSTSSVSTDTQYF. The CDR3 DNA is TGTGCCAGCAGCACATCTAGCGTAAGCACAGATACGCAGTATTTT.

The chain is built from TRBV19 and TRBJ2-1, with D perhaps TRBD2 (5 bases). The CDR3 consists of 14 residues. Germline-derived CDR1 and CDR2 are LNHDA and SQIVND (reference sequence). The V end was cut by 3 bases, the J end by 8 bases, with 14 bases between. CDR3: CASSIWLARDEQFF. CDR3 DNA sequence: TGTGCCAGTAGTATCTGGCTAGCTAGGGATGAGCAGTTCTTC.

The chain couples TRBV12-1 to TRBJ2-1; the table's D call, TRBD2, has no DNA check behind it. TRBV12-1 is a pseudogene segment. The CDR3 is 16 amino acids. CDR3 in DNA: TGTGCCAGCAGCTCATCACTAGCGGGAGGGAAAAATGAGCAGTTCTTC. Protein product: CASSSSLAGGKNEQFF.

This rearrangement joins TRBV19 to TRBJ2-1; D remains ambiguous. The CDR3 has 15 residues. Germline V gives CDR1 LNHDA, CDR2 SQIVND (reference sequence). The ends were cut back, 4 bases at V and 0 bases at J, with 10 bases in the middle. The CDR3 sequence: CASSRAPSSYNEQFF. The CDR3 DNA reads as TGTGCCAGTAGTAGGGCCCCGAGCTCCTACAATGAGCAGTTCTTC.

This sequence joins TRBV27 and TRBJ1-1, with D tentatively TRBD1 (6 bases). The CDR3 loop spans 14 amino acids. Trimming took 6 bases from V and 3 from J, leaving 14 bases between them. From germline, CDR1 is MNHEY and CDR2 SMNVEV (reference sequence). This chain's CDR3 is CASRSGQSYTEAFF. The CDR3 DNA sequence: TGTGCCAGCAGATCTGGACAGAGCTACACTGAAGCTTTCTTT.